A single TCR beta chain is shown here with its context. This sample stems from a study of T cell responses to AZD1222 COVID-19 vaccine. Measured with immunoSEQ multiplex PCR; TCRdb has only the in-frame clones, and not every one. Altogether under 110,000 clones are present, under 90% being singletons, with the ten largest covering about 4.8%. The ends were cut back, 6 bases at V and 5 bases at J, with 15 bases in the middle. Germline assignment: CDR1 SGHRS and CDR2 YFSETQ. This CDR3 region has 14 residues. The receptor was isolated from an adult in good health. The V gene is TRBV5-1, the J gene TRBJ2-1; tentatively, D is TRBD1 (6 bases). The source material was peripheral blood, sampled on day 0 of AZD1222 vaccination. CDR3 sequence reads: CASKVGGSDNEQFF. CDR3 DNA sequence: TGCGCCAGCAAAGTAGGGGGAAGCGACAATGAGCAGTTCTTC.